This is a list of T cell receptor beta chains from one sample in a study of CD8+ T cells in alopecia areata. The assay was immunoSEQ multiplex PCR, and TCRdb's table has in-frame clones only and misses some. The sample shows 200,000 to 250,000 clones, 50% to 70% of them seen only once. Specimen: CD4+ T cells sorted from blood, collected at week 0. These receptors all stem from a human donor with alopecia areata. Both conserved end residues are part of each CDR3. D genes are given only for firm matches. Expanded clones are given a class, and other clones once, few, many or no size at all.

.	TRBV19	.	TRBJ1-5	TGTGCCAGTAGTATGCAGGGCCATAGCAATCAGCCCCAGCATTTT	CASSMQGHSNQPQHF
.	TRBV19	.	TRBJ1-1	TGTGCCAGTAGTATTTTGGGCCCGAACACTGAAGCTTTCTTT	CASSILGPNTEAFF
many	TRBV5-1	.	TRBJ2-2	TGCGCCAGCAGCTTGACAGGGTCCGGGGAGCTGTTTTTT	CASSLTGSGELFF
few	TRBV29-1	TRBD1	TRBJ2-3	TGCAGCGTTGGGGACGGACAGGGGACAGATACGCAGTATTTT	CSVGDGQGTDTQYF
.	TRBV5-1	.	TRBJ2-2	TGCGCCAGCAGCTTGGTTGGCACTTCGAACACCGGGGAGCTGTTTTTT	CASSLVGTSNTGELFF
once	TRBV29-1	TRBD2	TRBJ2-3	TGCAGCGGCAGCGGGAGGGCAACAGATACGCAGTATTTT	CSGSGRATDTQYF
few	TRBV18	.	TRBJ2-7	TGTGCCAGCTCACCTACCTCGCTGGGCCCCCTTTCCTACGAGCAGTACTTC	CASSPTSLGPLSYEQYF
once	TRBV30	.	TRBJ1-4	TGTGCCTGGAGTCGTAACCGGCAGAGTAATGAAAAACTGTTTTTT	CAWSRNRQSNEKLFF
.	TRBV4-1	.	TRBJ2-6	TGCGCCAGCCGGTTCGGGGGAACCCACTCTGGGGCCAACGTCCTGACTTTC	CASRFGGTHSGANVLTF
.	TRBV5-1	TRBD2	TRBJ2-1	TGCGCCAGCCGGCCCGAGTCCTGGACTAGAGATGATGAGCAGTTCTTC	CASRPESWTRDDEQFF
.	TRBV9	.	TRBJ2-3	TGTGCCAGCAGCGCCGTGGGGGCCCAACGCACAGATACGCAGTATTTT	CASSAVGAQRTDTQYF
.	TRBV30	.	TRBJ1-1	TGTGCCTGGGTCTCCCTCCAAGCTTTCTTT	CAWVSLQAFF
.	TRBV6-6	.	TRBJ2-6	TGTGCCAGCACCGGACTGGGCGTCCTGACTTTC	CASTGLGVLTF
.	TRBV4-1	TRBD2	TRBJ2-1	TGCGCCAGCAGCCAAGTAAAGGCTAGCGGGGGCAATGAGCAGTTCTTC	CASSQVKASGGNEQFF
.	TRBV29-1	.	TRBJ1-3	TGCAGCGTTCGACGACGGTTCTCTGGAAACACCATATATTTT	CSVRRRFSGNTIYF
.	TRBV28	TRBD1	TRBJ1-1	TGTGCCAGCAGTTTCGGACAGGGAGGGAACACTGAAGCTTTCTTT	CASSFGQGGNTEAFF
.	TRBV4-1	TRBD2	TRBJ2-1	TGCGCCAGCAGCATCGTGGGGGGGGAACACAATGAGCAGTTCTTC	CASSIVGGEHNEQFF
.	TRBV5-6	.	TRBJ2-1	TGTGCCAGCAGCTTGTTCGGCCAGGGAGTCAACAATGAGCAGTTCTTC	CASSLFGQGVNNEQFF
.	TRBV5-1	.	TRBJ2-1	TGCGCCAGCAGCTTGGGGGGAGCACTCAATGAGCAGTTCTTC	CASSLGGALNEQFF
few	TRBV5-1	.	TRBJ2-7	TGCGCCAGCAGCTTGGCCGACAGCCGAGGGTCCGAGCAGTACTTC	CASSLADSRGSEQYF
.	TRBV30	.	TRBJ1-1	TGTGCCTGGAGTACTGGCTCTGAAGCTTTCTTT	CAWSTGSEAFF
few	TRBV6-1	TRBD2	TRBJ2-7	TGTGCCAGCAGTAAGGCTAGCGGGGCCTACGAGCAGTACTTC	CASSKASGAYEQYF
once	TRBV23-1	TRBD1	TRBJ2-1	TGCGCCAGCAGTCAATCCGTTACCCCCGGGACAGGGGCCAATGAGCAGTTCTTC	CASSQSVTPGTGANEQFF
.	TRBV19	.	TRBJ2-3	TGTGCCAGTAGTCGCGACCGGGGGGATACGCAGTATTTT	CASSRDRGDTQYF
few	TRBV10-3	TRBD2	TRBJ2-2	TGTGCCAGCAGTGAAGCCGGGAGGGTCACCGGGGAGCTGTTTTTT	CASSEAGRVTGELFF
few	TRBV29-1	.	TRBJ1-1	TGCAGCGCCGACAGGACCGCTGAAGCTTTCTTT	CSADRTAEAFF
once	TRBV30	.	TRBJ1-5	TGTGCCTGGAGCTCCTGGGGGGGGAATCAGCCCCAGCATTTT	CAWSSWGGNQPQHF
.	TRBV23-1	.	TRBJ2-7	TGCGCCAGCAGTCAATTCTGGGGGGTCTTCGAGCAGTACTTC	CASSQFWGVFEQYF
.	TRBV19	.	TRBJ1-1	TGTGCCAGCGACGCCGGGGGGCAAGACACTGAAGCTTTCTTT	CASDAGGQDTEAFF
few	TRBV2	.	TRBJ2-7	TGTGCCAGCGCAGGGTTCGACGAGCAGTACTTC	CASAGFDEQYF
.	TRBV18	TRBD2	TRBJ2-7	TGTGCCAGCTCACCGGGGACTAGCACCGAGCAGTACTTC	CASSPGTSTEQYF
few	TRBV7-8	.	TRBJ2-2	TGTGCCAGCAGCTTAGACTATAACACCGGGGAGCTGTTTTTT	CASSLDYNTGELFF
.	TRBV5-4	.	TRBJ1-6	TGTGCCAGCAGTTTCGGACGAGATAATTCACCCCTCCACTTT	CASSFGRDNSPLHF
.	TRBV4-1	.	TRBJ2-5	TGCGCCAGCAGCCGCGGACAGTTAAAAGAGACCCAGTACTTC	CASSRGQLKETQYF
.	TRBV29-1	TRBD1	TRBJ1-1	TGCAGCGTCCAGGGGGCGCTCATCCCTGAAGCTTTCTTT	CSVQGALIPEAFF
.	TRBV4-1	TRBD1	TRBJ2-4	TGCGCCAGCAGCCAAGCGTACTGGGACAGGGAAAACATTCAGTACTTC	CASSQAYWDRENIQYF
.	TRBV11-2	.	TRBJ1-1	TGTGCCAGCAGCTTTTGGACAGCCGAAGCTTTCTTT	CASSFWTAEAFF
.	TRBV6-5	TRBD1	TRBJ1-5	TGTGCCAGCAGTTCTGGGACAGGGGGCAATCAGCCCCAGCATTTT	CASSSGTGGNQPQHF
.	TRBV6-5	.	TRBJ2-2	TGTGCCAGCAGTTGGAATCGCGCGGCCACCGGGGAGCTGTTTTTT	CASSWNRAATGELFF
.	TRBV6-5	TRBD1	TRBJ2-7	TGTGCCAGCAGTAACTCCGGGACAGGGGGCTGGGAGCAGTACTTC	CASSNSGTGGWEQYF
.	TRBV9	.	TRBJ1-5	TGTGCCAGCAGCCCTTTCGTGGGGGAAGGGCCCCAGCATTTT	CASSPFVGEGPQHF
.	TRBV7-9	TRBD1	TRBJ2-3	TGTGCCAGCGACCCGGGACAGGGCTACACAGATACGCAGTATTTT	CASDPGQGYTDTQYF
few	TRBV7-8	.	TRBJ2-1	TGTGCCAGCAGCCCCAGGGTCTTTACGCGGGATGGGGTCAATGAGCAGTTCTTC	CASSPRVFTRDGVNEQFF
.	TRBV7-8	.	TRBJ2-1	TGTGCCAGCAGCTCTCCGGCCGAGGCCAATGAGCAGTTCTTC	CASSSPAEANEQFF
.	TRBV19	TRBD1	TRBJ2-3	TGTGCCAGTAGGACACAGGGGATTTCAGATACGCAGTATTTT	CASRTQGISDTQYF